Following are 26 T cell receptor beta chains from one sample sequenced in a study of blood T cell repertoires in COVID-19. Here immunoSEQ multiplex PCR was the method, and the copy in TCRdb shows in-frame clones only, minus some. The sample lists more than 400,000 clones, 80% to 95% seen once, with less than 0.75% in the top ten. The sample taken for sequencing was PBMCs or T cells enriched from blood (not recorded which). These receptors were obtained from a man aged 18 to 35 who had recovered from COVID-19.

The chain employs TRBV27 and TRBJ2-2; TRBD1 agrees at 11 bases. The CDR3 runs to 20 residues. The germline CDR1 and CDR2 sequences are MNHEY and SMNVEV (reference sequence). The trim removed 6 bases at V and 7 bases at J, leaving 22 bases unmatched. DNA of the CDR3: TGTGCCAGCAGCCGGACAGGGGGCGGTATCGGGACTAGACTAGGCGGGGAGCTGTTTTTT. This sequence encodes CASSRTGGGIGTRLGGELFF.

The chain combines TRBV7-9 with TRBJ1-1, with D unresolved. This CDR3 spans 13 amino acids. The germline V gene has CDR1 SEHNR and CDR2 FQNEAQ (reference sequence). V shed 1 base and J shed 3 bases, with 6 bases lying between them. This CDR3 reads CASSLGVDTEAFF. The CDR3 DNA follows: TGTGCCAGCAGCTTAGGAGTGGACACTGAAGCTTTCTTT.

CDR3 amino acids: CASSLAGPIFSPHF. The CDR3 DNA reads TGTGCCAGCAGCTTAGCGGGGCCAATTTTCAGTCCCCACTTT. This chain uses TRBV7-2 with TRBJ1-6; D is perhaps TRBD1 (5 bases). The germline gives CDR1 SGHTA, CDR2 FQGNSA. The CDR3 has 14 residues. Trimming pared 0 bases from V and 18 bases from J, leaving 18 bases between.

The chain couples TRBV7-8 to TRBJ2-7, with D tentatively TRBD2 (6 bases). The germline V and J ends were trimmed by 5 bases and 4 bases, with 15 bases remaining between them. The CDR3 is made up of 14 amino acids. The V gene's germline CDR1 is SGHVS and CDR2 FQNEAQ. The chain's CDR3 is CASSLLPGGYEQYF. The CDR3 DNA is TGTGCCAGCAGCCTACTACCTGGGGGGTACGAGCAGTACTTC. The full variable domain, with the rest looked up from reference TRBV7-8 and TRBJ2-7, is GAGVSQSPRYKVAKRGQDVALRCDPISGHVSLFWYQQALGQGPEFLTYFQNEAQLDKSGLPSDRFFAERPEGSVSTLKIQRTQQEDSAVYLCASSLLPGGYEQYFGPGTRLTVT.

CDR3 in DNA: TGTGCCAGCAGCCACACGAACACTGAAGCTTTCTTT. It codes for CASSHTNTEAFF. The V and J genes are TRBV9 and TRBJ1-1; D gene unclear. Between the trimmed V and J ends, which lost 4 bases and 1 base, there was a span of 5 bases. The CDR3 is 12 residues long. CDR1 and CDR2 (germline): SGDLS, YYNGEE.

This rearrangement joins TRBV5-8 to TRBJ1-5; TRBD1 aligns across 9 bases. Germline CDR1 reads SGHTS; CDR2 reads YDEGEE. Losses at the gene ends were 6 bases for V and 6 bases for J; bases not matched to a gene: 10. The CDR3 runs to 15 residues. CDR3 loop: CASTTGTGLGQPQHF. Written as DNA, the CDR3 is TGTGCCAGCACCACCGGGACAGGGCTCGGTCAGCCCCAGCATTTT. Combining the CDR3 with reference TRBV5-8 and TRBJ1-5 gives the whole variable domain EAGVTQSPTHLIKTRGQQATLRCSPISGHTSVYWYQQALGLGLQFLLWYDEGEERNRGNFPPRFSGRQFPNYSSELNVNALELEDSALYLCASTTGTGLGQPQHFGDGTRLSIL.

In this sample, this clone turned up many times. This same CDR3 is encoded by further DNA sequences in the sample. The chain carries TRBV19 and TRBJ2-3; TRBD1 is a possible D gene (5 bases). Trimming took off 3 bases at V and 4 bases at J, with 8 bases between the two ends. The CDR3 totals 13 residues. Per germline, CDR1 LNHDA and CDR2 SQIVND (reference sequence). The chain's CDR3 is CASSIQGSDTQYF. For the CDR3, the DNA is TGTGCCAGTAGTATTCAGGGCTCAGATACGCAGTATTTT.

The chain employs TRBV11-2 and TRBJ2-7; the match to TRBD2 covers 12 bases. CDR1 is SGHAT and CDR2 is FQNNGV in the germline V gene. CDR3 length: 15 residues. Trimming at V came to 1 base and at J to 6 bases, leaving 4 bases not matched to a gene. CDR3 nucleotide sequence: TGTGCCAGCAGCTTAGGACTAGCGGGAGTGGGCGAGCAGTACTTC. It codes for CASSLGLAGVGEQYF.

V gene TRBV7-6 combines with J gene TRBJ1-3; D possibly corresponds to TRBD1 (5 bases). This CDR3 has 15 residues. Germline V lookup: CDR1 SGHVS, CDR2 FNYEAQ. With 5 bases removed from V and 0 bases from J, the gap between germline ends came to 11 bases. CDR3 DNA sequence: TGTGCCAGCAGCCCCACAGGAATCTCTGGAAACACCATATATTTT. This codes for CASSPTGISGNTIYF.

Concerning this clone: The identical CDR3 is also encoded by other nucleotide sequences in the sample. V is TRBV5-1 and J is TRBJ2-5, with D uncertain. This CDR3 region has 11 residues. V shed 3 bases and J shed 2 bases, with 2 bases lying between them. Germline CDR1 is SGHRS and CDR2 is YFSETQ. CDR3 sequence: CASSSQETQYF. In DNA form, the CDR3 reads TGCGCCAGCAGCTCGCAAGAGACCCAGTACTTC. Full variable domain (missing parts from reference TRBV5-1 and TRBJ2-5): KAGVTQTPRYLIKTRGQQVTLSCSPISGHRSVSWYQQTPGQGLQFLFEYFSETQRNKGNFPGRFSGRQFSNSRSEMNVSTLELGDSALYLCASSSQETQYFGPGTRLLVL.

The chain recombines TRBV4-1 with TRBJ2-3; 10 bases are a match to TRBD2. Per the germline V gene, CDR1 is MGHRA and CDR2 is YSYEKL. This CDR3 contains 16 residues. V dropped 6 bases and J dropped 6; count of bases not matched to a gene: 12. The CDR3 reads CASRKTSGYLYDTQYF. For the CDR3, the DNA is TGCGCCAGCAGGAAGACTAGCGGGTACCTGTACGATACGCAGTATTTT.

The CDR3 DNA sequence: TGTGCCAGCAGCCAAGAAGTCGGGAACTATGGCTACACCTTC. This codes for CASSQEVGNYGYTF. The chain links TRBV3-1 (or the pseudogene TRBV3-2) to TRBJ1-2, with no clear D. Germline V gene sequence: CDR1 LGHDT, CDR2 YNNKEL (reference sequence). V was pared by 0 bases and J by 2 bases, with 7 bases between. The CDR3 contains 14 residues.

This chain connects TRBV14 to TRBJ2-7; D is perhaps TRBD2 (6 bases). The length of the CDR3 is 13 residues. Germline CDR1 and CDR2: SGHDN and FVKESK. Trimming shortened V by 4 bases and J by 6 bases, and 13 bases separated the two germline ends. The CDR3 DNA follows: TGTGCCAGCAGCCCTCGACTAGTGAGCGAGCAGTACTTC. Residues: CASSPRLVSEQYF.

This chain links TRBV10-3 with TRBJ1-3; 12 bases fit TRBD1. The junction had 4 bases not matched to a gene; V was cut back by 6 bases and J by 4 bases. CDR1 is ENHRY, CDR2 SYGVKD, per germline. The CDR3 sequence is 15 residues long. The CDR3, as DNA: TGTGCCATCAGCCGGGACAGGGGGCGAGGAAACACCATATATTTT. Translating it yields CAISRDRGRGNTIYF.

The V call is TRBV30, the J call TRBJ1-4; tentatively, D is TRBD1 (5 bases). CDR1 is GTSNPN, CDR2 SVGIG, per germline (reference sequence). The CDR3 runs 15 residues. V dropped 1 base and J dropped 3 bases, with 12 bases sitting between them. The CDR3 DNA reads TGTGCCTGGAGTGGCTTAGACAGCGCTAATGAAAAACTGTTTTTT. As protein: CAWSGLDSANEKLFF. Complete variable domain (other parts from reference TRBV30 and TRBJ1-4): SQTIHQWPATLVQPVGSPLSLECTVEGTSNPNLYWYRQAAGRGLQLLFYSVGIGQISSEVPQNLSASRPQDRQFILSSKKLLLSDSGFYLCAWSGLDSANEKLFFGSGTQLSVL.

The rearrangement uses TRBV2 and TRBJ1-4, with D maybe TRBD1 (5 bases). The CDR3 sequence is 15 residues long. V shed 4 bases and J shed 2 bases, with 11 bases lying between them. The germline gives CDR1 SNHLY, CDR2 FYNNEI. CDR3 residues: CASSVEAGTNEKLFF. The CDR3 coding sequence is TGTGCCAGCAGTGTCGAGGCAGGGACTAATGAAAAACTGTTTTTT.

This chain links TRBV5-4 with TRBJ2-1; TRBD2 is a possible D gene (6 bases). V was cut by 4 bases and J by 2 bases, with 19 bases left in between. The CDR3 spans 17 residues. CDR1 and CDR2 (germline): SGHNT, YYREEE (reference sequence). The chain's CDR3 is CASSTPPRGQTYNEQFF. The DNA for the CDR3 is TGTGCCAGCAGCACCCCCCCGCGGGGTCAGACCTACAATGAGCAGTTCTTC.

In its sample, this clone was seen once. The V call is TRBV10-1, the J call TRBJ1-1; D is possibly TRBD1 (5 bases). The CDR3 runs to 14 residues. Trimming pared 4 bases from V and 1 base from J, leaving 10 bases between. CDR1 is WNHNN and CDR2 is SYGVQD in the germline V gene (reference sequence). The DNA for the CDR3 is TGCGCCAGCAGTGCCGGGACTAAGAACACTGAAGCTTTCTTT. It encodes CASSAGTKNTEAFF.

The chain has TRBV28 and TRBJ2-3; D possibly corresponds to TRBD2 (5 bases). V shed 7 bases and J shed 1 base, with 18 bases lying between them. Germline V CDR1 and CDR2: MDHEN, SYDVKM. The CDR3 is made up of 16 amino acids. For the CDR3, the DNA is TGTGCCAGCACGACCCCAAGCGGAGCAGGCACAGATACGCAGTATTTT. It yields the protein CASTTPSGAGTDTQYF.

Only one count was recorded for this clone. This chain connects TRBV6-5 to TRBJ1-2; 8 bases align to TRBD1. Trimming cost V 6 bases and J 2 bases; bases outside gene matches: 5. This CDR3 is built from 14 residues. CDR1 is MNHEY and CDR2 is SVGAGI in the germline V gene. The CDR3 sequence is CASRAGQVNYGYTF. The CDR3 DNA follows: TGTGCCAGCAGGGCGGGACAGGTGAACTATGGCTACACCTTC.

The J gene is TRBJ1-1, the V gene TRBV7-5. TRBV7-5 is designated a pseudogene. The CDR3 runs 13 residues. CDR3 protein: CVRSLETGTEAFF. The DNA for the CDR3 is TGTGTCAGAAGCTTAGAGACTGGGACTGAAGCTTTCTTT.

About this clone: The limits of the CDR3 on the DNA are not certain, so only TCRdb's listed CDR3 is given. This chain joins TRBV11-2 and TRBJ1-1. The CDR3 spans 15 amino acids, including both terminal residues. CDR1 is SGHAT and CDR2 is FQNNGV in the germline V gene. The CDR3: CASSRAGRGNTEAFF.

The chain has TRBV24-1 and TRBJ1-4; D gene uncertain. The CDR3 contains 16 residues. The germline gives CDR1 KGHDR, CDR2 SFDVKD. V was cut by 3 bases and J by 1 base, with 11 bases left in between. The DNA of the CDR3 is TGTGCCACCAGTGATGGAGGGAGAGGAACTAATGAAAAACTGTTTTTT. Protein: CATSDGGRGTNEKLFF.

This clone was observed a few times. This chain connects TRBV7-9 to TRBJ2-3; 12 bases match TRBD2. This CDR3 has 15 amino acids. The germline V gene encodes CDR1 SEHNR and CDR2 FQNEAQ (reference sequence). J gave up 4 bases and V 7 bases, and 6 bases lay outside the gene matches. CDR3 coding DNA: TGTGCCAGCACCCTGGGACTAGCGGGCCCAGATACGCAGTATTTT. This gives the protein CASTLGLAGPDTQYF.

This clone occurred once. V is TRBV9 and J is TRBJ1-1; TRBD1 matches at 7 bases. The CDR3 is 14 amino acids. Germline V gene sequence: CDR1 SGDLS, CDR2 YYNGEE. The trim removed 0 bases at V and 5 bases at J, leaving 4 bases unmatched. The CDR3 bases are TGTGCCAGCAGCGTAGTAACAGGGGATACTGAAGCTTTCTTT. This sequence encodes CASSVVTGDTEAFF.

Worth noting for this clone: This sample also contains other DNA sequences that code for the same CDR3. This rearrangement joins TRBV2 to TRBJ1-5, with TRBD1 matching over 8 bases. This CDR3 region has 15 residues. V was clipped by 6 bases and J by 1 base; unmatched bases: 5. CDR1 SNHLY and CDR2 FYNNEI come from the germline V gene. The CDR3 coding sequence is TGTGCCAGCAGCCGAGACAGGGGCAGCAATCAGCCCCAGCATTTT. It codes for CASSRDRGSNQPQHF.